This TCR beta chain was found in a study of human CD8 memory T cell subsets. The CDR3 extends over 15 amino acids. Germline V gene lookup returns CDR1 SGDLS and CDR2 YYNGEE. Magnetic separation of the negative type served to enrich total CD8+ T cells. Generation of TCR beta libraries used UMI-labeled 5' RACE. TCRdb reprocessed the 5' RACE reads, keeping one entry per CDR3 protein, no DNA. This sample's clone table lists 5,000 or so distinct CDR3 sequences. The TCR originated in a human donor in good health. The V gene is TRBV9, the J gene TRBJ2-1; TCRdb's D call, TRBD1, is unchecked because there is no DNA. Input material: CD8+ effector memory T cells (TEM) sorted from PBMCs. Noted subset: effector memory CD8 T cells, CCR7- CD45RO+ CD95+. CDR3 region: CASSAGTGTNNEQFF.